Presented here are 23 T cell receptor beta chains from one specimen sequenced in a study of blood T cells in healthy people across ages. A second PCR of about 6 to 11 cycles used a sample-barcoded 5' primer and a J-beta primer mix. TCRdb re-called the 5' RACE reads through MiXCR, storing one row per CDR3 protein. The data contain some 1.4 million distinct CDR3 sequences, about 43% of them singletons. The source material was blood. These receptors all stem from a woman aged 18-29 years in good health.

This clonotype has a count of ten or more. CDR3 sequence reads: CASSLAGADNEQFF. The CDR3 nucleotides read TGTGCCAGCAGCTTAGCGGGGGCAGACAATGAGCAGTTCTTC. The J gene is TRBJ2-1, the V gene TRBV7-3; a possible D gene is TRBD2 (7 bases). The CDR3 runs to 14 residues. Trimming left V 2 bases short and J 5 bases short, with 10 bases between. The germline V gene encodes CDR1 SGHTA and CDR2 FQGTGA.

The V and J genes are TRBV30 and TRBJ1-1, with D tentatively TRBD1 (5 bases). The CDR3 runs to 13 residues. Germline CDR1 and CDR2: GTSNPN and SVGIG (reference sequence). Trimming cost V 2 bases and J 4 bases, with 11 bases left between them. The CDR3 sequence: CAWSSVGGTEAFF. In DNA form, the CDR3 reads TGTGCCTGGAGTTCGGTTGGGGGCACTGAAGCTTTCTTT.

The chain uses TRBV18 and TRBJ1-5; possible D gene TRBD1, 6 bases. The V and J ends lost 2 bases and 11 bases respectively, with 19 bases between them. The CDR3 has 15 amino acids. Germline CDR1 and CDR2: KGHSH and LQKENI. In DNA, the CDR3 is TGTGCCAGCTCACCAGCCGGGACAAGGGATTTTTCCCAGCATTTT. As protein: CASSPAGTRDFSQHF.

J is TRBJ2-3 and V is TRBV5-1; D uncertain. V was pared by 5 bases and J by 4 bases, with 11 bases between. The V gene's germline CDR1 is SGHRS and CDR2 YFSETQ. The CDR3 loop spans 13 amino acids. The CDR3 here is CASRGSGSDTQYF. The DNA for the CDR3 is TGCGCCAGCAGGGGGTCCGGGTCAGATACGCAGTATTTT. Filled out from reference TRBV5-1 and TRBJ2-3, the complete variable domain reads KAGVTQTPRYLIKTRGQQVTLSCSPISGHRSVSWYQQTPGQGLQFLFEYFSETQRNKGNFPGRFSGRQFSNSRSEMNVSTLELGDSALYLCASRGSGSDTQYFGPGTRLTVL.

This clonotype was detected ten times or more. V and J are TRBV29-1 and TRBJ2-1; D ambiguous. Germline lookup yields CDR1 SQVTM and CDR2 ANQGSEA. The CDR3 runs to 14 residues. Trimming stripped 0 bases from V and 6 bases from J, with 12 bases between. CDR3 coding DNA: TGCAGCGTTGAAGACTTTCTACCCCCCAATGAGCAGTTCTTC. Protein sequence: CSVEDFLPPNEQFF.

This clonotype was picked up a small number of times. This chain links TRBV6-1 with TRBJ1-2; the D is unclear. Trimming took off 1 base at V and 4 bases at J, with 16 bases between the two ends. Germline CDR1 and CDR2: MNHNS and SASEGT. CDR3 length: 16 amino acids. The DNA for the CDR3 is TGTGCCAGCAGTGAAGACGGGCTAAGTGGCGGCTATGGCTACACCTTC. Translated, it gives CASSEDGLSGGYGYTF.

This rearrangement joins TRBV29-1 to TRBJ2-3; 11 bases agree with TRBD2. The CDR3 spans 16 residues. Per germline, CDR1 SQVTM and CDR2 ANQGSEA. V lost 4 bases to trimming and J lost 5 bases; unmatched junction nucleotides: 11. The CDR3 region has the DNA TGCAGCGTTGTGGATACGACTAGCGGGAAGGGAGATACGCAGTATTTT. Residues: CSVVDTTSGKGDTQYF.

This chain joins TRBV20-1 and TRBJ2-2; perhaps TRBD1 as D (6 bases). Germline loops: CDR1 DFQATT, CDR2 SNEGSKA (reference sequence). Trimming removed 5 bases at V and 0 bases at J, with 10 bases between. CDR3 size: 14 residues. CDR3 DNA sequence: TGCAGTGCTGGGGCAGGGGCGAACACCGGGGAGCTGTTTTTT. This gives the protein CSAGAGANTGELFF.

The chain is built from TRBV7-9 and TRBJ1-1; no clear D. Between the trimmed V and J ends, which lost 9 bases and 1 base, there was a span of 12 bases. The germline CDR1 and CDR2 sequences are SEHNR and FQNEAQ (reference sequence). CDR3 length: 13 residues. The CDR3 protein is CASGGQANTEAFF. DNA of the CDR3: TGTGCCAGTGGAGGGCAGGCGAACACTGAAGCTTTCTTT.

This clonotype was picked up a small number of times. The chain is built from TRBV20-1 and TRBJ2-5; the match to TRBD2 covers 8 bases. With V trimmed by 0 bases and J by 4 bases, 7 bases remained unmatched. In germline, CDR1 is DFQATT, CDR2 SNEGSKA (reference sequence). CDR3 length equals 15 residues. This CDR3 is CSARDRPGGRETQYF. DNA for the CDR3: TGCAGTGCTAGAGATCGCCCGGGGGGGAGAGAGACCCAGTACTTC.

The chain is built from TRBV30 and TRBJ2-7, with D unresolved. Trimming took off 0 bases at V and 5 bases at J, with 14 bases between the two ends. The CDR3 covers 14 residues. Per the germline V gene, CDR1 is GTSNPN and CDR2 is SVGIG (reference sequence). For the CDR3, the DNA is TGTGCCTGGAGTGTACGCCCAGACGTCCACGAGCAGTACTTC. Amino acid sequence: CAWSVRPDVHEQYF.

Only a few counts were recorded for this clonotype. J is TRBJ2-1 and V is TRBV6-5; 9 bases align to TRBD2. CDR3 length equals 21 residues. The germline gives CDR1 MNHEY, CDR2 SVGAGI. V shed 4 bases and J 0 bases; nucleotides not matched to a gene: 19. Written as DNA, the CDR3 is TGTGCCAGCAGTTTGGGGCTAGTAAGGCGGGAGGGCCTTACCTCCTACAATGAGCAGTTCTTC. This encodes CASSLGLVRREGLTSYNEQFF.

This clonotype appeared a single time. The chain carries TRBV12-3 or TRBV12-4 and TRBJ2-1; 15 bases are shared with TRBD2. The assigned J gene may be wrong: the sequence end matches TRBJ2-7 better. This CDR3 is built from 17 residues. CDR3: CASSFGTSGRPPNEQYF. The CDR3 nucleotides read TGTGCCAGCAGTTTCGGGACTAGCGGGAGGCCCCCCAATGAGCAGTACTTC.

This clonotype showed up just a few times. V is TRBV3-1 and J is TRBJ2-7; D may match TRBD1 or TRBD2 (5 bases each). The CDR3 extends over 14 amino acids. The V end was cut by 6 bases, the J end by 0 bases, with 12 bases between. Per the germline V gene, CDR1 is LGHDT and CDR2 is YNNKEL (reference sequence). CDR3: CASRRGVSSYEQYF. The CDR3 DNA is TGTGCCAGCAGACGGGGCGTTAGCTCCTACGAGCAGTACTTC.

V gene TRBV6-6 combines with J gene TRBJ2-5; D tentatively reads TRBD1 or TRBD2 (5 bases each). V was pared by 4 bases and J by 0 bases, with 12 bases between. This CDR3 is built from 15 residues. Germline V lookup: CDR1 MNHNY, CDR2 SVGAGI (reference sequence). The CDR3 spells CASSLRDRDQETQYF. CDR3 nucleotide sequence: TGTGCCAGCAGTTTACGGGACCGCGACCAAGAGACCCAGTACTTC.

This sequence joins TRBV29-1 and TRBJ2-5, with D maybe TRBD2 (6 bases). The CDR3 is 17 amino acids. The germline V gene encodes CDR1 SQVTM and CDR2 ANQGSEA. Trimming left V 7 bases short and J 5 bases short, with 29 bases between. The CDR3 region has the DNA TGCAGCGCCGGTTGGGATAGCAGCGGGCCCCAGGCGGAGACCCAGTACTTC. As protein: CSAGWDSSGPQAETQYF.

Comments on this clonotype: At one boundary the junction diverges from the germline segment, which might be a read error. The V gene is TRBV6-5, the J gene TRBJ2-3; 10 bases line up with TRBD2. This CDR3 is 16 amino acids long. Germline CDR1 is MNHEY and CDR2 is SVGAGI. The CDR3 reads CASAPLAGAYTDMQYF. The DNA for the CDR3 is TGTGCCTCCGCCCCTCTAGCGGGGGCTTACACAGATATGCAGTATTTT.

This chain links TRBV7-9 with TRBJ2-5, with 12 bases aligning to TRBD2. The CDR3 covers 17 residues. V shed 5 bases, J shed 1 base, and the junction held 8 bases outside the gene matches. Germline CDR1 is SEHNR and CDR2 is FQNEAQ (reference sequence). The CDR3 is CASSPWQTSGGQETQYF. CDR3 coding DNA: TGTGCCAGCAGCCCTTGGCAGACTAGCGGGGGCCAAGAGACCCAGTACTTC.

This clonotype was counted only a few times. The chain combines TRBV20-1 with TRBJ2-3; D is ambiguous. The V end was cut by 2 bases, the J end by 1 base, with 16 bases between. This CDR3 has 16 amino acids. CDR1 DFQATT and CDR2 SNEGSKA come from the germline V gene (reference sequence). In nucleotides, the CDR3 is TGCAGTGCTAGAAGTGCCTCTGACGGAGGCACAGATACGCAGTATTTT. Protein sequence: CSARSASDGGTDTQYF.

This clonotype was picked up a small number of times. As DNA, the CDR3 is TGCAGTGCCACTAGCGGGGCCTACAATGAGCAGTACTTC. Translating gives CSATSGAYNEQYF. This chain joins TRBV20-1 and TRBJ2-7; 10 bases agree with TRBD2. Trimming removed 6 bases from V and 7 bases from J; junction bases left unmatched: 9. Per germline, CDR1 DFQATT and CDR2 SNEGSKA (reference sequence). The CDR3 extends over 13 amino acids.

The chain recombines TRBV4-1 with TRBJ1-1; D is perhaps TRBD1 (5 bases). The V end lost 5 bases, the J end lost 10 bases, and 14 bases lay between the germline ends. The CDR3 runs to 12 residues. Per germline, CDR1 MGHRA and CDR2 YSYEKL. The CDR3 spells CASSEGAGGAFF. The CDR3 nucleotides are TGCGCCAGCAGCGAAGGGGCCGGGGGAGCTTTCTTT.

This clonotype was seen more than once but under ten times. This chain links TRBV14 with TRBJ2-7, with 8 bases that match TRBD2. Germline assignment: CDR1 SGHDN and CDR2 FVKESK. Trimming cost V 0 bases and J 3 bases; bases outside gene matches: 7. The CDR3 has 16 amino acids. The CDR3 bases are TGTGCCAGCAGCCAAGATTTGGCTAGCGGGTACTACGAGCAGTACTTC. This encodes CASSQDLASGYYEQYF.

This sequence joins TRBV24-1 and TRBJ2-7, with a tentative D call TRBD1 (5 bases). The CDR3 is 15 residues long. Germline V gives CDR1 KGHDR, CDR2 SFDVKD. The V and J ends lost 0 bases and 2 bases respectively, with 10 bases between them. This CDR3 reads CATSDLVQGTYEQYF. CDR3 nucleotides: TGTGCCACCAGTGATTTGGTCCAGGGTACCTACGAGCAGTACTTC.